A selection of T cell receptor beta chains follows, all from one sample in a study of blood T cell repertoires in COVID-19. Libraries were prepared by immunoSEQ multiplex PCR; TCRdb keeps only in-frame clonotypes and omits some of them. The table has 120,000 to 150,000 clones, approximately 88% seen once; the top ten hold under 5.5%. Sequencing was performed on PBMCs or T cells enriched from blood (not recorded which). These receptors were obtained from a man between 35 and 55 years old with acute COVID-19. Each CDR3 is given with its conserved first and last residue. Fields, in order: V gene, clone size, D gene, J gene, CDR3 protein, CDR3 DNA. The D gene is left open where the match is weak. Clone size is shown for a subset of rows, as once, few, many or a class of expanded clone.

TRBV19,.,TRBD2,TRBJ2-1,CASGDYPQGNEQFF,TGTGCCAGCGGGGACTACCCGCAGGGCAATGAGCAGTTCTTC
TRBV19,few,.,TRBJ1-1,CASSMTVNTEAFF,TGTGCCAGTAGTATGACAGTGAACACTGAAGCTTTCTTT
TRBV5-1,.,.,TRBJ2-7,CASREPPYEQYF,TGCGCCAGCAGAGAGCCCCCCTACGAGCAGTACTTC
TRBV2,.,.,TRBJ2-5,CASSRSLPETQYF,TGTGCCAGCAGTCGAAGCCTCCCAGAGACCCAGTACTTC
TRBV19,.,TRBD2,TRBJ2-7,CASSITAGGTYEQYF,TGTGCCAGTAGTATAACAGCGGGAGGAACCTACGAGCAGTACTTC
TRBV10-1,once,TRBD2,TRBJ2-3,CASSVTSGGTDTQYF,TGCGCCAGCAGTGTGACTAGCGGAGGCACAGATACGCAGTATTTT
TRBV5-1,.,TRBD1,TRBJ1-4,CASSFRPGQGNEKLFF,TGCGCCAGCAGCTTTAGGCCGGGACAGGGTAATGAAAAACTGTTTTTT
TRBV15,.,.,TRBJ1-4,CATSRDEGVLATNEKLFF,TGTGCCACCAGCAGAGATGAGGGGGTTTTGGCAACTAATGAAAAACTGTTTTTT
TRBV10-3,.,TRBD2,TRBJ2-5,CGNHLREGLAPQETQYF,TGTGGGAATCATCTAAGGGAGGGGCTAGCGCCTCAAGAGACCCAGTACTTC
TRBV7-6,.,.,TRBJ2-1,CASSSMAGMGNEQFF,TGTGCCAGCAGCTCCATGGCCGGGATGGGGAATGAGCAGTTCTTC
TRBV2,.,TRBD1,TRBJ2-3,CAVPGQGASDTQYF,TGTGCCGTACCGGGACAGGGGGCATCAGATACGCAGTATTTT
TRBV28,.,.,TRBJ2-7,CASSSDSYEQYF,TGTGCCAGCAGTTCAGACTCCTACGAGCAGTACTTC
TRBV19,.,.,TRBJ1-2,CASSIEARFYGYTF,TGTGCCAGTAGTATCGAGGCGCGCTTCTATGGCTACACCTTC
TRBV27,once,.,TRBJ2-7,CASSPTRGYEQYF,TGTGCCAGCAGTCCAACCAGGGGTTACGAGCAGTACTTC
TRBV5-1,.,TRBD2,TRBJ2-5,CASTPSGSLETQYF,TGCGCCAGCACCCCTAGCGGGAGCTTGGAGACCCAGTACTTC
TRBV12-3/TRBV12-4,few,.,TRBJ1-3,CASSFQGTNTIYF,TGTGCCAGCAGTTTCCAGGGGACAAACACCATATATTTT
TRBV6-5,.,.,TRBJ1-3,CASRAELRGNTIYF,TGTGCCAGCAGGGCAGAGCTGAGGGGAAACACCATATATTTT
TRBV2,.,.,TRBJ1-5,CASMGRGRQPQHF,TGTGCCAGCATGGGAAGGGGCCGGCAGCCCCAGCATTTT
TRBV28,.,.,TRBJ1-1,CATLRGSGTEAFF,TGTGCCACCCTCCGGGGGTCAGGTACTGAAGCTTTCTTT
TRBV7-2,.,TRBD2,TRBJ2-3,CASSLERGGADTQYF,TGTGCCAGCAGCTTAGAGCGGGGGGGGGCAGATACGCAGTATTTT
TRBV28,.,TRBD2,TRBJ2-5,CASSFISGVETQYF,TGTGCCAGCAGTTTTATTAGCGGGGTAGAGACCCAGTACTTC
TRBV25-1,.,.,TRBJ2-5,CASRKEGQETQYF,TGTGCCAGCAGGAAGGAGGGGCAGGAGACCCAGTACTTC
TRBV24-1,.,.,TRBJ2-7,CATSDHGGQYF,TGTGCCACCAGTGACCACGGAGGGCAGTACTTC
TRBV5-6,.,TRBD2,TRBJ2-3,CASSVPAGLADTQYF,TGTGCCAGCAGCGTCCCAGCGGGACTCGCAGATACGCAGTATTTT
TRBV28,.,.,TRBJ1-5,CASTRGVYQPQHF,TGTGCCAGCACCCGCGGGGTATATCAGCCCCAGCATTTT
TRBV23-1,.,.,TRBJ1-6,CASIQTPDTILNSPLHF,TGCGCCAGCATTCAAACCCCCGACACGATCCTGAATTCACCCCTCCACTTT
TRBV7-2,once,TRBD1,TRBJ2-2,CASSSTGTTGELFF,TGTGCCAGCAGCTCGACAGGGACCACCGGGGAGCTGTTTTTT
TRBV14,.,TRBD1,TRBJ1-1,CASSRGQDKAFF,TGTGCCAGCAGCCGGGGACAGGACAAAGCTTTCTTT
TRBV3-1/TRBV3-2,.,TRBD2,TRBJ2-5,CASSQGPGGRETQYF,TGTGCCAGCAGCCAAGGTCCGGGAGGTAGGGAGACCCAGTACTTC
TRBV4-3,.,.,TRBJ1-2,CASSPRSSHYGYTF,TGCGCCAGCAGCCCCAGATCTTCCCACTATGGCTACACCTTC
TRBV11-2,.,.,TRBJ1-6,CASSLVPELLHF,TGTGCCAGCAGCTTAGTCCCGGAGTTGCTCCACTTT
TRBV7-2,.,TRBD1,TRBJ2-1,CASSVSGTGHNEQFF,TGTGCCAGCAGCGTTTCCGGGACAGGGCACAATGAGCAGTTCTTC
TRBV5-1,.,.,TRBJ1-3,CASSLAPGSSSGNTIYF,TGCGCCAGCAGCTTGGCCCCGGGTTCCAGCTCTGGAAACACCATATATTTT
TRBV2,.,TRBD2,TRBJ2-5,CASSEWTSREETQYF,TGTGCCAGCAGTGAATGGACTAGCAGAGAAGAGACCCAGTACTTC
TRBV6-6,.,TRBD2,TRBJ2-1,CASSRRGAGVSYNEQFF,TGTGCCAGCAGTCGCCGAGGGGCGGGGGTCTCCTACAATGAGCAGTTCTTC
TRBV19,.,.,TRBJ2-3,CASSISGGGADTQYF,TGTGCCAGTAGTATTAGCGGAGGGGGGGCAGATACGCAGTATTTT
TRBV7-8,.,TRBD1,TRBJ1-5,CASSIQGINHQPQHF,TGTGCCAGCAGCATACAGGGGATTAATCATCAGCCCCAGCATTTT
TRBV11-2,.,.,TRBJ2-1,CASSTQWLASGDLYNEQFF,TGTGCCAGCAGCACGCAATGGTTAGCCTCGGGGGATCTCTACAATGAGCAGTTCTTC
TRBV7-2,.,.,TRBJ1-1,CASSLGRLMNTEAFF,TGTGCCAGCAGCTTAGGCAGGCTCATGAACACTGAAGCTTTCTTT
TRBV12-3/TRBV12-4,.,.,TRBJ2-3,CASTTRRLTQYF,TGTGCCAGCACCACTAGACGCCTTACGCAGTATTTT
TRBV5-5,.,.,TRBJ2-3,CASSSEFTDTQYF,TGTGCCAGCAGCTCCGAGTTCACAGATACGCAGTATTTT
TRBV27,.,TRBD2,TRBJ2-3,CASSPRISSGRIWDTQYF,TGTGCCAGCAGTCCCCGGATATCTAGCGGGAGGATCTGGGATACGCAGTATTTT
TRBV3-1/TRBV3-2,.,.,TRBJ2-3,CASSQDSDTDTQYF,TGTGCCAGCAGCCAAGATAGCGACACAGATACGCAGTATTTT
TRBV7-8,.,.,TRBJ2-1,CASSLGDTLYNEQFF,TGTGCCAGCAGCTTGGGGGACACCCTCTACAATGAGCAGTTCTTC
TRBV28,.,TRBD1,TRBJ1-5,CASSPPGTGTQPQHF,TGTGCCAGCAGCCCCCCCGGGACAGGGACCCAGCCCCAGCATTTT
TRBV3-1/TRBV3-2,.,.,TRBJ1-1,CASSQERDPNWGF,TGTGCCAGCAGCCAAGAACGGGATCCTAATTGGGGATTT
TRBV28,.,.,TRBJ1-4,CASSSGQNNEKLFF,TGTGCCAGCAGTTCCGGACAGAATAATGAAAAACTGTTTTTT
TRBV13,few,.,TRBJ2-1,CASSLGQGGTDRGNEQFF,TGTGCCAGCAGCTTAGGCCAAGGAGGGACAGATAGGGGCAATGAGCAGTTCTTC
TRBV6-2/TRBV6-3,.,TRBD1,TRBJ1-5,CASSYLLTGKSNQPQHF,TGTGCCAGCAGTTACCTATTGACAGGGAAAAGCAATCAGCCCCAGCATTTT
TRBV7-9,.,TRBD2,TRBJ2-1,CASSFLFSGSGNEQFF,TGTGCCAGCAGCTTTCTTTTTAGCGGGAGTGGGAATGAGCAGTTCTTC
TRBV19,.,TRBD2,TRBJ2-5,CASSPGGEETQYF,TGTGCCAGTAGTCCGGGAGGGGAAGAGACCCAGTACTTC
TRBV3-1/TRBV3-2,.,.,TRBJ1-2,CASSLEEGHSYGYTF,TGTGCCAGCAGCCTAGAAGAGGGACATAGCTATGGCTACACCTTC
TRBV28,.,TRBD1,TRBJ1-1,CASSAWGTGGYTEAFF,TGTGCCAGCAGCGCCTGGGGGACAGGGGGTTACACTGAAGCTTTCTTT
TRBV4-1,.,TRBD1,TRBJ1-1,CASSPTGGLNTEAFF,TGCGCCAGCAGCCCGACAGGGGGATTGAACACTGAAGCTTTCTTT
TRBV11-3,.,.,TRBJ1-3,CASSPGSSGNTIYF,TGTGCCAGCAGCCCAGGCAGCTCTGGAAACACCATATATTTT
TRBV28,.,TRBD1,TRBJ1-5,CASRAGDRGNNQPQHF,TGTGCCAGCAGGGCCGGGGACAGGGGAAACAATCAGCCCCAGCATTTT
TRBV28,.,.,TRBJ2-7,CASTIGGNALGSEQYF,TGTGCCAGCACCATAGGAGGCAACGCCCTGGGAAGCGAGCAGTACTTC
TRBV30,.,.,TRBJ1-1,CAWGRENTEAFF,TGTGCCTGGGGGAGGGAGAACACTGAAGCTTTCTTT
TRBV28,.,TRBD1,TRBJ2-7,CASSLGTEYEQYF,TGTGCCAGCAGTTTGGGGACAGAGTACGAGCAGTACTTC